This T cell receptor (beta chain) appears in the sequencing data of a study of T cells in Graves' hyperthyroidism and ophthalmopathy. The germline V and J ends were trimmed by 6 bases and 8 bases, with 25 bases remaining between them. Germline-derived CDR1 and CDR2 are LNHDA and SQIVND (reference sequence). The CDR3 is 17 residues long. Authors of the study amplified TCR beta CDR3 regions from RNA transcripts. First-round RT-PCR of the TCR CDR3 relied on the HTBI primer set. One entry per CDR3 protein results from TCRdb running MiXCR on the multiplex PCR reads. The sample lists under 350,000 distinct CDR3 sequences, over 15% occurring once.

The material sequenced was blood. The receptor comes from a woman aged 60-75 years with Graves' ophthalmopathy. The chain carries TRBV19 and TRBJ1-4, with D maybe TRBD1 (6 bases). The CDR3, as DNA: TGTGCCAGTAGCTCGGGGGAAACGGTTGTGGGGACAGAAAAACTGTTTTTT. It is translated as CASSSGETVVGTEKLFF.